The entry that follows covers one T cell receptor (beta chain) sequence. The entry originates in a study of CD8 T cells in Susac syndrome. Random hexamers were used to reverse transcribe roughly 0.45 to 1 ug of RNA. By means of immunoSEQ multiplex PCR, TCR beta CDR3 spanning 54 Vbeta and 13 Jbeta underwent amplification. TCRdb ran MiXCR on the immunoSEQ multiplex PCR reads and lists one entry per CDR3 protein. The sample has 90,000 to 150,000 distinct CDR3 sequences; 80% to 95% are singletons. Sequencing targeted TCR beta in T cells from blood (CD8+ and CD4+). Healthy donors constituted the controls, which were matched for age and sex. Negative isolation was used for CD8+ and CD4+ T cells and FACS enrichment for TEMRA cells. V was cut by 2 bases and J by 3 bases, with 16 bases left in between. CDR1 is MNHEY, CDR2 SVGEGT, per germline. The CDR3 sequence is 16 residues long.

The TCR originated in a human donor in good health. The V call is TRBV6-2 or TRBV6-3, the J call TRBJ2-5; a possible D gene is TRBD2 (7 bases). Sample: CD4+ T cells from PBMCs. CDR3 sequence reads: CASSYGGAAAEETQYF. The CDR3 DNA follows: TGTGCCAGCAGTTACGGGGGGGCCGCTGCCGAAGAGACCCAGTACTTC.